Presented here are 3 T cell receptor beta chains from one specimen sequenced in a study of T-cell reconstitution after alpha-beta-depleted transplantation in children. This sample's TCRbeta library carried unique molecular identifier barcodes. TCRdb re-analysed the PCR reads in MiXCR, keeping a single row per CDR3 protein. The sample shows fewer than 1 million distinct CDR3 sequences, about 16% of them seen only once. The sample was PBMCs, mostly from graft donor cells, taken 360 days after TCRalphabeta/CD19-depleted stem cell transplant. These receptors were taken from a male patient aged 10-17 years who had a stem cell transplant for acute lymphoblastic leukemia, so the T cells may come from the graft donor.

This clonotype was observed a handful of times. The rearrangement links TRBV20-1 to TRBJ2-7; D may match TRBD1 or TRBD2 (5 bases each). The CDR3 is 12 amino acids. Germline V gene lookup returns CDR1 DFQATT and CDR2 SNEGSKA (reference sequence). V lost 6 bases and J lost 5, with 14 bases in between. The CDR3 is CSARGPGHEQYF. The CDR3 coding sequence is TGCAGTGCCCGGGGCCCAGGGCACGAGCAGTACTTC.

This clonotype was seen at least ten times. The V and J genes are TRBV29-1 and TRBJ1-3; D ambiguous. V dropped 4 bases and J dropped 0 bases, with 16 bases sitting between them. This CDR3 has 16 amino acids. Germline-derived CDR1 and CDR2 are SQVTM and ANQGSEA. CDR3 region: CSVVDPAHSSGNTIYF. The CDR3 DNA reads as TGCAGCGTTGTAGACCCGGCTCACTCCTCTGGAAACACCATATATTTT.

In the case of this clonotype: The junction departs from the called germline gene at one end, perhaps through a read error. The chain combines TRBV12-3 or TRBV12-4 with TRBJ2-1; maybe TRBD2 (6 bases). The CDR3 sequence is 19 residues long. CDR3 nucleotide sequence: TGTGCCTGCAGTTTTAGGGGCCTCCTTGGGGAGGCCTTCTACAATGAGCAGTTCTTC. Translated, it gives CACSFRGLLGEAFYNEQFF.